This is a list of T cell receptor beta chains from one sample in a study of T cells in Graves' hyperthyroidism and ophthalmopathy. TCRdb re-called the multiplex PCR reads through MiXCR, storing one row per CDR3 protein. The repertoire consists of around 400,000 distinct CDR3 sequences, with 15% to 19% occurring once and the leading ten covering about 27%. The specimen sequenced was blood. These receptors were collected from a woman between 18 and 30 years old with Graves' hyperthyroidism that later progressed to Graves' ophthalmopathy. Each CDR3 is given with its conserved first and last residue. D genes are given only for firm matches. Clone size, where shown, is once, few, many, or a class for clones that have expanded.

>TRBJ2-2|few|NA|TRBV18
CASSPGDNGERFF
>TRBJ1-5|NA|NA|TRBV27
CASSLLGDNQPQHF
>TRBJ2-1|many|TRBD2|TRBV10-3
CAISLSGRGRNEQFF
>TRBJ1-1|NA|NA|TRBV9
CASSPHLTPEAFF
>TRBJ1-1|many|NA|TRBV7-9
CASSLVETANTEAFF
>TRBJ2-7|many|NA|TRBV18
CASSPWPDRAYEQYF
>TRBJ2-4|many|NA|TRBV6-1
CASSEFWGLQVGSKNIQYF
>TRBJ2-5|many|NA|TRBV7-9
CASSSDRDQETQYF
>TRBJ1-1|NA|NA|TRBV13
CASKKAANTEAFF
>TRBJ2-7|many|NA|TRBV12-3/TRBV12-4
CASSLVDEQYF
>TRBJ2-3|many|NA|TRBV27
CASSTGTDIITDTQYF
>TRBJ2-2|once|NA|TRBV7-2
CASSLVRRAGSGAGELFF
>TRBJ1-1|many|NA|TRBV27
CAISEGGQEAFF
>TRBJ2-1|many|TRBD1|TRBV5-4
CASSVTGALANEQFF
>TRBJ1-4|many|NA|TRBV5-1
CASSHSRGTANEKLFF
>TRBJ1-4|many|TRBD1|TRBV28
CASRTGVGEKLFF
>TRBJ2-7|few|TRBD1|TRBV5-1
CASSLGQGRRYELYF
>TRBJ2-5|NA|NA|TRBV7-8
CASSSLMKGQETQYF
>TRBJ2-5|many|NA|TRBV20-1
CSARYGSQGPGGNQETQYF
>TRBJ2-1|NA|NA|TRBV3-1
CASSQWGHEQFF
>TRBJ2-6|NA|NA|TRBV30
CAWSVTGRDSGANVLTF
>TRBJ2-7|NA|NA|TRBV7-9
CASSLFKGSTSYEQYF
>TRBJ1-3|many|NA|TRBV20-1
CSARGVSGNTIYF
>TRBJ2-5|few|NA|TRBV29-1
CSVGVPPQETQYF
>TRBJ2-7|many|TRBD2|TRBV7-2
CASSLDLREGREQYF
>TRBJ2-3|NA|TRBD2|TRBV5-1
CASSPGLSGRFTDTQYF
>TRBJ2-1|many|NA|TRBV7-2
CASSLRPDEQFF
>TRBJ1-1|few|NA|TRBV5-6
CASSPGPGGTTEAFF
>TRBJ2-7|NA|NA|TRBV6-1
CASSTQAGYEQYF
>TRBJ2-1|NA|NA|TRBV7-2
CASSLGQAPYNEQFF
>TRBJ1-2|many|TRBD1|TRBV20-1
CSARRAGGDYGYTF
>TRBJ2-5|few|TRBD2|TRBV7-9
CASSLPGGWRETQYF
>TRBJ2-5|NA|TRBD1|TRBV9
CASSVQGAGETQYF
>TRBJ1-5|NA|TRBD1|TRBV6-1
CASSADRVAPNQPQHF
>TRBJ2-2|few|TRBD2|TRBV15
CATMAGANTGELFF
>TRBJ2-3|NA|TRBD2|TRBV6-1
CASSEVAGAADTQYF
>TRBJ1-5|few|NA|TRBV7-9
CASSPRADQPQHF
>TRBJ2-7|few|NA|TRBV27
CASSLSKTNEQYF
>TRBJ1-2|many|NA|TRBV30
CAWSVMVGLHGYTF
>TRBJ1-2|many|NA|TRBV6-1
CASSSHEGGRTTNYGYTF
>TRBJ1-3|NA|TRBD1|TRBV6-2/TRBV6-3
CASRSTGTGPGNTIYF
>TRBJ1-3|NA|TRBD1|TRBV7-9
CASSLGVGQGSGNTIYF